Below are 20 T cell receptor beta chains sequenced from a single sample in a study of blood T cell repertoires in COVID-19. Assay: immunoSEQ multiplex PCR; the TCRdb copy retains only in-frame clones and omits some. The sample consists of roughly 140,000 clones, 65% to 90% of them appearing once. The specimen was peripheral blood. These receptors came from a woman between 45 and 65 years old in a cohort sampled during active or convalescent COVID-19.

J is TRBJ1-3 and V is TRBV7-2, with D perhaps matching TRBD1 (6 bases). V shed 1 base and J shed 4 bases, with 11 bases lying between them. The germline CDR1 and CDR2 sequences are SGHTA and FQGNSA. The CDR3 is made up of 15 amino acids. CDR3 loop: CASSLGQAYGNTIYF. CDR3 bases: TGTGCCAGCAGCTTAGGACAGGCCTACGGAAACACCATATATTTT.

The J gene is TRBJ2-1, the V gene TRBV2; 11 positions agree with TRBD2. Looked up from germline, CDR1 is SNHLY and CDR2 is FYNNEI. With 9 bases clipped from V and 8 bases from J, the junction kept 12 bases outside the gene matches. The CDR3 contains 15 residues. CDR3 nucleotide sequence: TGTGCCAGTAAAAAAGGACTAGCGGGCAGGGATGAGCAGTTCTTC. Amino acid sequence: CASKKGLAGRDEQFF.

The gene calls are TRBV11-2 and TRBJ2-3; tentatively, D is TRBD2 (5 bases). The germline V gene encodes CDR1 SGHAT and CDR2 FQNNGV. Deletions cut 5 bases from V and 2 bases from J, with 23 bases between. The CDR3 runs to 18 residues. CDR3 region: CASSPIGSVYLDTDTQYF. The CDR3 DNA reads as TGTGCCAGCAGCCCTATCGGTAGCGTATACCTAGACACAGATACGCAGTATTTT.

The V and J genes are TRBV6-6 and TRBJ1-2; D gene uncertain. Between the trimmed V and J ends, which lost 5 bases and 4 bases, there was a span of 11 bases. Germline loops: CDR1 MNHNY, CDR2 SVGAGI (reference sequence). The CDR3 is 13 amino acids. CDR3: CASSNRDFYGYTF. The DNA for the CDR3 is TGTGCCAGCAGTAACAGAGATTTCTATGGCTACACCTTC.

The chain employs TRBV12-3 or TRBV12-4 and TRBJ1-5; 8 bases fit TRBD1. CDR3 length: 13 residues. Germline trimming cut 6 bases from V and 5 bases from J; bases unmatched to any gene: 3. CDR3 loop: CASSGQGDQPQHF. In nucleotides, the CDR3 is TGTGCCAGCAGCGGACAGGGCGATCAGCCCCAGCATTTT.

The V and J genes are TRBV7-2 and TRBJ2-2, with D possibly TRBD1 on 5 matching bases. Germline lookup yields CDR1 SGHTA and CDR2 FQGNSA. The CDR3 sequence is 15 residues long. V was clipped by 2 bases and J by 3 bases, with 10 bases between them. This CDR3 is CASSLQGLDTGELFF. DNA of the CDR3: TGTGCCAGCAGCTTACAGGGTCTGGACACCGGGGAGCTGTTTTTT.

The J gene is TRBJ2-1, the V gene TRBV4-1, with D possibly being TRBD2 (5 bases). Trimming stripped 2 bases from V and 4 bases from J, with 18 bases between. The CDR3 length is 17 residues. CDR1 is MGHRA, CDR2 YSYEKL, per germline. The CDR3 sequence is CASSQHGDRGEYNEQFF. CDR3 bases: TGCGCCAGCAGCCAACACGGTGACCGGGGTGAGTACAATGAGCAGTTCTTC.

The CDR3: CASSRDRDYNQPQHF. The CDR3 DNA reads as TGTGCCAGCAGCCGGGACAGGGATTACAATCAGCCCCAGCATTTT. The gene calls are TRBV27 and TRBJ1-5, with 9 bases lining up with TRBD1. With V trimmed by 6 bases and J by 3 bases, 6 bases remained unmatched. The CDR3 spans 15 residues. The germline V gene has CDR1 MNHEY and CDR2 SMNVEV (reference sequence).

The chain has TRBV19 and TRBJ1-5; 7 bases are a match to TRBD1. This CDR3 has 14 amino acids. V trimming: 7 bases; J trimming: 4 bases; junction bases outside the gene matches: 7. CDR1 and CDR2 (germline): LNHDA, SQIVND (reference sequence). The CDR3 DNA reads as TGTGCCAGTAAGGACAGGAGGGCTAATCAGCCCCAGCATTTT. Translated: CASKDRRANQPQHF.

The rearrangement joins TRBV18 to TRBJ1-4, with 12 bases aligning to TRBD1. Germline values: CDR1 KGHSH, CDR2 LQKENI. V shed 2 bases, J shed 5 bases, and the junction held 3 bases outside the gene matches. This CDR3 is 16 amino acids long. This chain's CDR3 is CASSPGTGGLNEKLFF. The CDR3 DNA sequence: TGTGCCAGCTCACCAGGGACAGGGGGCCTCAATGAAAAACTGTTTTTT.

The chain uses TRBV12-5 and TRBJ2-1; 11 bases agree with TRBD2. The CDR3 length is 16 residues. Looked up from germline, CDR1 is LGHNT and CDR2 is FRNRAP. The junction had 8 bases not matched to a gene; V was cut back by 2 bases and J by 8 bases. This CDR3 is CASGLPIAGGIDEQFF. CDR3 nucleotide sequence: TGTGCTAGTGGTTTGCCAATAGCGGGGGGGATCGATGAGCAGTTCTTC.

Turning to this clone: Because the CDR3's place on the DNA is in doubt, the DNA is left out and the CDR3 is given as listed by TCRdb. The V gene is TRBV9, the J gene TRBJ1-2; TRBD1, as called in the table, went unchecked against the DNA. Germline V gives CDR1 SGDLS, CDR2 YYNGEE. The CDR3 spans 12 residues, counting both ends. This CDR3 is CASSVGAGISTF.

This clone appeared a single time. This chain joins TRBV5-5 and TRBJ2-5; 13 bases match TRBD2. Germline V gives CDR1 SGHKS, CDR2 YYEKEE (reference sequence). The CDR3 length is 18 residues. With 3 bases clipped from V and 4 bases from J, the junction kept 12 bases outside the gene matches. The CDR3 region has the DNA TGTGCCAGCAGCTCTGGACTAGCGGGGGCCCGAGGTAGAGAGACCCAGTACTTC. As protein: CASSSGLAGARGRETQYF.

The rearrangement links TRBV7-9 to TRBJ2-7, with TRBD2 identical over 7 bases. The CDR3 has 15 residues. Looked up from germline, CDR1 is SEHNR and CDR2 is FQNEAQ (reference sequence). V lost 1 base to trimming and J lost 2 bases; unmatched junction nucleotides: 5. CDR3 sequence: CASSLGGGSPYEQYF. DNA of the CDR3: TGTGCCAGCAGCTTAGGGGGAGGGAGCCCCTACGAGCAGTACTTC. Drawing the rest from reference TRBV7-9 and TRBJ2-7, the complete variable domain is DTGVSQNPRHKITKRGQNVTFRCDPISEHNRLYWYRQTLGQGPEFLTYFQNEAQLEKSRLLSDRFSAERPKGSFSTLEIQRTEQGDSAMYLCASSLGGGSPYEQYFGPGTRLTVT.

J is TRBJ1-1 and V is TRBV6-6, with D possibly being TRBD1 (5 bases). The CDR3 is 12 amino acids. The germline CDR1 and CDR2 sequences are MNHNY and SVGAGI (reference sequence). The V end lost 0 bases, the J end lost 7 bases, and 6 bases lay between the germline ends. CDR3 bases: TGTGCCAGCAGTTACTCGGGGCGTGAAGCTTTCTTT. This sequence encodes CASSYSGREAFF.

The chain has TRBV4-3 and TRBJ2-1, with 9 bases matching TRBD2. V lost 0 bases, J lost 4 bases, and 7 bases stayed unmatched. Germline V gene sequence: CDR1 LGHNA, CDR2 YSLEER. CDR3 length: 17 amino acids. The CDR3 DNA sequence: TGCGCCAGCAGCCAAGATCACGGCACTAGCGGGTACAATGAGCAGTTCTTC. This translates into CASSQDHGTSGYNEQFF.

The chain recombines TRBV5-1 with TRBJ2-2; 9 bases agree with TRBD1. The germline V gene has CDR1 SGHRS and CDR2 YFSETQ. The J segment lost 5 bases and the V segment lost 3 bases, leaving 5 bases of the junction unmatched. CDR3 length: 15 residues. The CDR3 DNA is TGCGCCAGCAGCTCCGGGACAGGGACTACCGGGGAGCTGTTTTTT. This translates into CASSSGTGTTGELFF.

In its sample, this clone was seen many times. The chain is built from TRBV19 and TRBJ1-1; D unresolved. Germline V gene lookup returns CDR1 LNHDA and CDR2 SQIVND (reference sequence). The CDR3 sequence is 14 residues long. Deletions cut 3 bases from V and 5 bases from J, with 13 bases between. This CDR3 is CASSMPQDVTEAFF. In nucleotides, the CDR3 is TGTGCCAGTAGTATGCCGCAGGATGTAACTGAAGCTTTCTTT.

The chain recombines TRBV7-9 with TRBJ2-3; 13 bases fit TRBD2. This CDR3 is 16 amino acids long. Germline assignment: CDR1 SEHNR and CDR2 FQNEAQ (reference sequence). Unmatched junction bases numbered 2, after V lost 5 bases and J lost 0 bases. This CDR3 is CASSPGLAGSTDTQYF. The CDR3 coding sequence is TGTGCCAGCAGCCCGGGACTAGCGGGGAGCACAGATACGCAGTATTTT.

J is TRBJ2-3 and V is TRBV11-2; 7 bases fit TRBD1. Germline-derived CDR1 and CDR2 are SGHAT and FQNNGV. CDR3 length: 18 residues. J was trimmed by 0 bases and V by 7 bases; bases with no gene match: 16. The CDR3 bases are TGTGCCAGCATCCTTCTGGGCTTGGGGACAGCTAGCACAGATACGCAGTATTTT. It translates to CASILLGLGTASTDTQYF.